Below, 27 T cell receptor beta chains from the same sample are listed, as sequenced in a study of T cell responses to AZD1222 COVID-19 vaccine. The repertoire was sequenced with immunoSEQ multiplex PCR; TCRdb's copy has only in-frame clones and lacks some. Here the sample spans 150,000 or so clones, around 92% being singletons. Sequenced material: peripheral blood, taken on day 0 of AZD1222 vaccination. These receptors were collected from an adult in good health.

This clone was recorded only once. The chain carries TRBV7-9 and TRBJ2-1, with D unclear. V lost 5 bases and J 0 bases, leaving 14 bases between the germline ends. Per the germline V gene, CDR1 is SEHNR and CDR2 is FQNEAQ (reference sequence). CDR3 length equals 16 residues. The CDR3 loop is CASSLEGLSSYNEQFF. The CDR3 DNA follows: TGTGCCAGCAGCCTCGAAGGCCTGAGCTCCTACAATGAGCAGTTCTTC.

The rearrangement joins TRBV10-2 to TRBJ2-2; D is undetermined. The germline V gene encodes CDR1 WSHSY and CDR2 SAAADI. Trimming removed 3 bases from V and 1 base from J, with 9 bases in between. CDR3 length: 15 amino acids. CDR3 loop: CASSDHRGNTGELFF. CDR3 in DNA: TGCGCCAGCAGTGATCACAGAGGGAACACCGGGGAGCTGTTTTTT.

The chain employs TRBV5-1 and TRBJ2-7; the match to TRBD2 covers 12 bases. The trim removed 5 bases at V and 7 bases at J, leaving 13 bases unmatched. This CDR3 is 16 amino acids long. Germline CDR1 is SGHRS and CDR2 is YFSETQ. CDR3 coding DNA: TGCGCCAGCAGTCAAGGACTAGCGGGATCTATAGGGGAGCAGTACTTC. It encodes CASSQGLAGSIGEQYF.

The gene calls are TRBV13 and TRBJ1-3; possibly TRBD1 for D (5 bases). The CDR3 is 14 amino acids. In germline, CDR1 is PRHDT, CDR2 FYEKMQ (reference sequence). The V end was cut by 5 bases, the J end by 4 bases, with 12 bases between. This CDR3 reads CASSPDRLGNTIYF. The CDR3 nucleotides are TGTGCCAGCAGCCCCGACAGACTCGGAAACACCATATATTTT.

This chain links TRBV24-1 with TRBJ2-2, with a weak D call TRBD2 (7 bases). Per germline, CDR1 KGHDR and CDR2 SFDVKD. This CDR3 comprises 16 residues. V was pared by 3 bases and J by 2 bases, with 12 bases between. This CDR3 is CATSDQGGGNTGELFF. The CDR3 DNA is TGTGCCACCAGTGATCAGGGCGGGGGCAACACCGGGGAGCTGTTTTTT.

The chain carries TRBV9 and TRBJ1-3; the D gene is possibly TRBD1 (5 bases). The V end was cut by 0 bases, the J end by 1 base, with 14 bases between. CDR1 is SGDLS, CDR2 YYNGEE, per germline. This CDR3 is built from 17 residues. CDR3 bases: TGTGCCAGCAGCGTAGGTACCCTCGGGGGGTCTGGAAACACCATATATTTT. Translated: CASSVGTLGGSGNTIYF.

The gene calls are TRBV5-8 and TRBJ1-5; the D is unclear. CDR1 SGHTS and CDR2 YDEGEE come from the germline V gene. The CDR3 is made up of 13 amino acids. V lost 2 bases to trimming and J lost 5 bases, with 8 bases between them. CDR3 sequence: CASSFTQDQPQHF. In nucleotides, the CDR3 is TGTGCCAGCAGCTTCACCCAAGATCAGCCCCAGCATTTT.

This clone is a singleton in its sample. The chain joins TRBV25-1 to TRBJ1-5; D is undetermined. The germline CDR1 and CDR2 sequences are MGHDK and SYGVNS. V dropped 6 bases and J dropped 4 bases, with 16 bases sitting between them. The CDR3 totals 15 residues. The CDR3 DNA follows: TGTGCCAGCAGCCCCCCTGGACCGCCGAATCAGCCCCAGCATTTT. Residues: CASSPPGPPNQPQHF.

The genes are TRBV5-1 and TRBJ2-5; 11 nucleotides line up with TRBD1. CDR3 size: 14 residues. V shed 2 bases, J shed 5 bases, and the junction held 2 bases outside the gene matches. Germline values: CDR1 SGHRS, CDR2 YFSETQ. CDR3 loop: CASSLGQGAETQYF. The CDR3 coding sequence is TGCGCCAGCAGCTTAGGACAGGGGGCTGAGACCCAGTACTTC.

The CDR3 is CSVGGQYNEQFF. The CDR3 DNA reads TGCAGCGTTGGGGGACAGTACAATGAGCAGTTCTTC. V gene TRBV29-1 combines with J gene TRBJ2-1, with 7 bases matching TRBD1. V dropped 4 bases and J dropped 4; count of bases not matched to a gene: 1. The length of the CDR3 is 12 residues. Per the germline V gene, CDR1 is SQVTM and CDR2 is ANQGSEA.

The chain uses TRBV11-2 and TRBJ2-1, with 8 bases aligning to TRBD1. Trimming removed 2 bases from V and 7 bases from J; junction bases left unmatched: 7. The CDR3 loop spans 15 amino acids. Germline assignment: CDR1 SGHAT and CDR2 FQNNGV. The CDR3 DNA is TGTGCCAGCAGCTTATGGGGTCAGGGGGCTAATGAGCAGTTCTTC. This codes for CASSLWGQGANEQFF.

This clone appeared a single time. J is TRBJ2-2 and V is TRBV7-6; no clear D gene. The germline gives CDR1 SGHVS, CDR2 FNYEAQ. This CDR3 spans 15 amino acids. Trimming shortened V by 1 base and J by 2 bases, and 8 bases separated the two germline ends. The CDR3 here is CASSLVSVNTGELFF. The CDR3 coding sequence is TGTGCCAGCAGCTTAGTTTCGGTTAACACCGGGGAGCTGTTTTTT.

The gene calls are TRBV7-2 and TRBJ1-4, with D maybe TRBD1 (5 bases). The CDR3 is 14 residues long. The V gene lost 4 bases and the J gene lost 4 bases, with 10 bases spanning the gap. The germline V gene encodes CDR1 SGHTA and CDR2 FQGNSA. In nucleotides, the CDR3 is TGTGCCAGCAGCTCGCATCAGGGTAATGAAAAACTGTTTTTT. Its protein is CASSSHQGNEKLFF.

The CDR3 loop reads CAWSVGQGNPNEQFF. The CDR3, as DNA: TGTGCCTGGAGTGTAGGACAGGGGAACCCCAATGAGCAGTTCTTC. The chain joins TRBV30 to TRBJ2-1; the match to TRBD1 covers 9 bases. Germline CDR1 and CDR2: GTSNPN and SVGIG (reference sequence). The V gene end was trimmed by 0 bases and the J gene end by 6 bases; junction bases not matched to a gene: 6. The CDR3 spans 15 residues.

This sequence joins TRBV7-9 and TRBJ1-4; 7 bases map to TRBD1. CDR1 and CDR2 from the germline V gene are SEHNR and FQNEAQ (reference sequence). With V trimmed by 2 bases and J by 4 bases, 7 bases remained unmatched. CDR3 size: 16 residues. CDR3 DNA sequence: TGTGCCAGCAGCTTAAATAAGACAGGGCTTAATGAAAAACTGTTTTTT. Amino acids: CASSLNKTGLNEKLFF.

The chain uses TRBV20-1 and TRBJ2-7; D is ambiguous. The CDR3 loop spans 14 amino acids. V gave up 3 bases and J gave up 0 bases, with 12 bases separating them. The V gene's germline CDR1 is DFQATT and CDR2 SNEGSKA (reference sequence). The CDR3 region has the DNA TGCAGTGCTAGTCGGGCCACTGGCTCCTACGAGCAGTACTTC. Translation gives CSASRATGSYEQYF.

The CDR3 is CASRPDLVRETQYF. DNA of the CDR3: TGCGCCAGCAGACCCGACTTGGTTAGGGAGACCCAGTACTTC. The chain uses TRBV10-1 and TRBJ2-5, with unresolved D. Trimming removed 6 bases from V and 5 bases from J, with 16 bases in between. The CDR3 is 14 residues long. Germline CDR1 and CDR2: WNHNN and SYGVQD (reference sequence).

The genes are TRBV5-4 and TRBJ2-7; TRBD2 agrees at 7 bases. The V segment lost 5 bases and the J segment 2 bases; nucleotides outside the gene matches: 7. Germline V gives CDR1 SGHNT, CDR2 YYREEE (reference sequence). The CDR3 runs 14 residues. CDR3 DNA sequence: TGTGCCAGCAGAGCCGACGGGGGGACCTACGAGCAGTACTTC. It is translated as CASRADGGTYEQYF.

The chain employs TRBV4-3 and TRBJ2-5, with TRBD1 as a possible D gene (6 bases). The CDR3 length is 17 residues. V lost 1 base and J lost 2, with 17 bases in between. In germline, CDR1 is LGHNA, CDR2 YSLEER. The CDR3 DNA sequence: TGCGCCAGCAGCCAAGGGGGGCGCTGGGCAGGGCAAGAGACCCAGTACTTC. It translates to CASSQGGRWAGQETQYF.

The CDR3 nucleotides are TGTGCCAGCGGGACAGCTAGCACAGATACGCAGTATTTT. Residues: CASGTASTDTQYF. The rearrangement uses TRBV5-4 and TRBJ2-3, with 7 nucleotides matching TRBD1. Germline CDR1 and CDR2: SGHNT and YYREEE (reference sequence). V trimming: 7 bases; J trimming: 0 bases; junction bases outside the gene matches: 2. This CDR3 comprises 13 residues.

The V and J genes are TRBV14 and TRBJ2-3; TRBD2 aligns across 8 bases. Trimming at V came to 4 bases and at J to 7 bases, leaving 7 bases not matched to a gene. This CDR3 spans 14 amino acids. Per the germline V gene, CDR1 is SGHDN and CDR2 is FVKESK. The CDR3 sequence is CASSPGLASNTQYF. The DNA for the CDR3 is TGTGCCAGCAGCCCAGGACTAGCCTCAAATACGCAGTATTTT.

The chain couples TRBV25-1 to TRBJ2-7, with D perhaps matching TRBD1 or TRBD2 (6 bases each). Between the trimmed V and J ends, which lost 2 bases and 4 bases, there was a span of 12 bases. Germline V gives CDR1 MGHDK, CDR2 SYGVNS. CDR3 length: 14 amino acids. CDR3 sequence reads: CASSEVLGGYEQYF. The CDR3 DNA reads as TGTGCCAGCAGTGAAGTGTTAGGGGGGTACGAGCAGTACTTC.

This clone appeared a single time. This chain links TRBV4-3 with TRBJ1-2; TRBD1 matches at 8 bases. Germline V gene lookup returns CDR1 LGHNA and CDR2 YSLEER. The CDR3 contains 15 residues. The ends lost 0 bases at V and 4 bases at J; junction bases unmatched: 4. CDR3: CASSQDADRVYGYTF. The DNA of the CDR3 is TGCGCCAGCAGCCAAGATGCGGACAGGGTCTATGGCTACACCTTC.

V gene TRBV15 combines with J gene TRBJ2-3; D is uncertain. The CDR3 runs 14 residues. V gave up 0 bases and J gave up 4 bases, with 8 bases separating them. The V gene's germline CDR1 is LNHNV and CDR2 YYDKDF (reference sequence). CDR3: CATSRDRGPDTQYF. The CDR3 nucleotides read TGTGCCACCAGCAGAGATCGTGGTCCAGATACGCAGTATTTT.

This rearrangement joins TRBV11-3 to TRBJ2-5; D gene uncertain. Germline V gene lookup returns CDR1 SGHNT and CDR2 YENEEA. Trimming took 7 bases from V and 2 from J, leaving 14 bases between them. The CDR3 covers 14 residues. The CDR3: CASIPTWVQETQYF. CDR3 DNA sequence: TGTGCCAGCATCCCAACGTGGGTACAAGAGACCCAGTACTTC. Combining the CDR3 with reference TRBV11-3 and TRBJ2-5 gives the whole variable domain EAGVVQSPRYKIIEKKQPVAFWCNPISGHNTLYWYLQNLGQGPELLIRYENEEAVDDSQLPKDRFSAERLKGVDSTLKIQPAELGDSAVYLCASIPTWVQETQYFGPGTRLLVL.

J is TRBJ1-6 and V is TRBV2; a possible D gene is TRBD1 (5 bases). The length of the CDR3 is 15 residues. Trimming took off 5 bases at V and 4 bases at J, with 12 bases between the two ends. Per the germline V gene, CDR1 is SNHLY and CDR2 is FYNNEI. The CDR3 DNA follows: TGTGCCAGCAGTAGTAGACAGTCATATAATTCACCCCTCCACTTT. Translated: CASSSRQSYNSPLHF. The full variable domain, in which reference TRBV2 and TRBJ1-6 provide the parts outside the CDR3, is EPEVTQTPSHQVTQMGQEVILRCVPISNHLYFYWYRQILGQKVEFLVSFYNNEISEKSEIFDDQFSVERPDGSNFTLKIRSTKLEDSAMYFCASSSRQSYNSPLHFGNGTRLTVT.

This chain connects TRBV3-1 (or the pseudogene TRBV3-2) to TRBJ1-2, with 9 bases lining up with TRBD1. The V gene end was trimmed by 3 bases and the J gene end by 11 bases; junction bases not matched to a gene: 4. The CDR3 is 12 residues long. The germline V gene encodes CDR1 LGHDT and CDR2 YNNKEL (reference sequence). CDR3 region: CASSQRDREYTF. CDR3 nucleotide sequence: TGTGCCAGCAGCCAGAGGGACAGGGAGTACACCTTC.